This T cell receptor beta chain was obtained from a study of blood T cell repertoires in COVID-19. At the level of the study: Samples representing acute and convalescent COVID-19 were sourced from the United States, Italy and Spain. Sample material is recorded as cDNA or gDNA derived from T cells, B-cell-depleted T cells, or PBMCs.

CDR1 and CDR2 from the germline V gene are LNHDA and SQIVND (reference sequence). The CDR3 extends over 17 amino acids. V shed 7 bases, J shed 3 bases, and the junction held 12 bases outside the gene matches. Repertoires were generated with immunoSEQ multiplex PCR, while TCRdb's copy carries only in-frame clones and drops some. The table lists 110,000 to 150,000 clones, about four fifths of them singletons. Input material: peripheral blood. The V and J genes are TRBV19 and TRBJ1-2; 12 nucleotides line up with TRBD1. The source of this sequence is a woman of 80 years or more with acute or convalescent COVID-19. The CDR3 coding sequence is TGTGCCAGTAAGCGTTGGGACAGGGGGCCTCCGGACTATGGCTACACCTTC. Its protein is CASKRWDRGPPDYGYTF.